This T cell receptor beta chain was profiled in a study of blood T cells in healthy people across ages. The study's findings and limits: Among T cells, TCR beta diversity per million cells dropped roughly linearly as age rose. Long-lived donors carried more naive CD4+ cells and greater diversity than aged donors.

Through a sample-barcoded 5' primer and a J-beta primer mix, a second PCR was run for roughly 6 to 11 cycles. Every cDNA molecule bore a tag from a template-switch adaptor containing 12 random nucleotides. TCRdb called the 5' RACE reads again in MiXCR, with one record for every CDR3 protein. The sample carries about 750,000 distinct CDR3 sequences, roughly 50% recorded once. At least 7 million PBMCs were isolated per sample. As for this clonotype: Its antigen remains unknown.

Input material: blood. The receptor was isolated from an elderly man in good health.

In DNA form, the CDR3 reads TGTGCCAGCAGTCCAGCGACAGCTCGCTTTAAAGGCTATGGCTACACCTTC. This gives the protein CASSPATARFKGYGYTF. The chain joins TRBV27 to TRBJ1-2; possibly TRBD1 for D (5 bases). Trimming stripped 5 bases from V and 4 bases from J, with 23 bases between. In germline, CDR1 is MNHEY, CDR2 SMNVEV (reference sequence). The CDR3 length is 17 residues.